This is a list of T cell receptor beta chains from one sample in a study of blood T cell repertoires in COVID-19. Assay: immunoSEQ multiplex PCR; the TCRdb copy retains only in-frame clones and omits some. In the table there are roughly 230,000 clones, roughly 80% of which are singletons. Sequencing was performed on peripheral blood. These receptor sequences come from a man between 50 and 59 years old with active or convalescent COVID-19. Each CDR3 is given with its conserved first and last residue. D genes are given only for firm matches. Clone size is stated in some rows and not others, as once, few, many or a class when expanded.

J gene,clone size,CDR3 length,V gene,D gene,CDR3 DNA,CDR3 protein
TRBJ2-7,.,15,TRBV9,.,TGTGCCAGCAGCGAGGGGGGACTACCATCCCTCGAGCAGTACTTC,CASSEGGLPSLEQYF
TRBJ1-5,.,14,TRBV4-3,.,TGCGCCAGCAGCCCGGGACAAGACAATCAGCCCCAGCATTTT,CASSPGQDNQPQHF
TRBJ1-2,.,15,TRBV6-1,TRBD1,TGTGCCAGCAGAAATAGGGACAGCCTTAACTATGGCTACACCTTC,CASRNRDSLNYGYTF
TRBJ1-1,.,15,TRBV3-1/TRBV3-2,.,TGTGCCAGCAGCCAAGCATCTACAGGAAACACTGAAGCTTTCTTT,CASSQASTGNTEAFF
TRBJ2-1,once,18,TRBV5-1,TRBD2,TGCGCCAGCAGCGACGGACTAGCGGGGTTAAGGTCCTACAATGAGCAGTTCTTC,CASSDGLAGLRSYNEQFF
TRBJ2-3,.,14,TRBV5-4,TRBD1,TGTGCCAGCAGCCCGGGACAGCGCACAGATACGCAGTATTTT,CASSPGQRTDTQYF
TRBJ2-5,.,13,TRBV7-9,.,TGTGCCAGCAGCTTAGTTTTCGGAGAGACCCAGTACTTC,CASSLVFGETQYF
TRBJ2-3,.,13,TRBV2,TRBD2,TGTGCCAGCAGAAGACTAGCTGGAGATACGCAGTATTTT,CASRRLAGDTQYF
TRBJ1-5,once,16,TRBV19,.,TGTGCCAGTAGTGTCAACAGGGCGCCCGGCAATCAGCCCCAGCATTTT,CASSVNRAPGNQPQHF
TRBJ2-7,.,15,TRBV11-2,TRBD1,TGTGCCAGCAGCTTAGGGACAGGGGAGAGCCGCGAGCAGTACTTC,CASSLGTGESREQYF
TRBJ2-2,.,17,TRBV5-1,TRBD2,TGCGCCAGCAGCTTGGATGGTAGCGGGGGGCACACCGGGGAGCTGTTTTTT,CASSLDGSGGHTGELFF
TRBJ2-5,.,16,TRBV3-1/TRBV3-2,.,TGTGCCAGCAGCCAAGAGTGGCGGGCCGGCCAAGAGACCCAGTACTTC,CASSQEWRAGQETQYF
TRBJ1-4,.,15,TRBV19,.,TGTGCCAGTAGTATACGCCGGGAATGGGGTGAAAAACTGTTTTTT,CASSIRREWGEKLFF
TRBJ1-1,.,15,TRBV5-1,.,TGCGCCAGCAGCTTGTCGCGGGGTACAGACACTGAAGCTTTCTTT,CASSLSRGTDTEAFF
TRBJ2-1,.,14,TRBV7-2,.,TGTGCCAGCAGCTTAGCCTGGGCAACCGGTGAGCAGTTCTTC,CASSLAWATGEQFF
TRBJ1-3,.,15,TRBV18,.,TGTGCCAGCTCACCAGATGGCGGGGCTGGAAACACCATATATTTT,CASSPDGGAGNTIYF
TRBJ2-5,.,15,TRBV27,.,TGTGCCAGCAGTTTGGGTCGGGGGAGCCAAGAGACCCAGTACTTC,CASSLGRGSQETQYF
TRBJ1-6,.,18,TRBV7-2,.,TGTGCCAGCAGCTTAGCGGGCACCAGGGCCTCCTATAATTCACCCCTCCACTTT,CASSLAGTRASYNSPLHF
TRBJ2-4,.,15,TRBV6-6,TRBD2,TGTGCCAGCAGTTACTCCCTAGCGGGGAGTAACATTCAGTACTTC,CASSYSLAGSNIQYF
TRBJ1-5,once,15,TRBV6-1,TRBD1,TGTGCCAGCAGTGAAGCGGCGGACAGGAATCAGCCCCAGCATTTT,CASSEAADRNQPQHF
TRBJ2-2,.,13,TRBV11-3,.,TGTGCCAGCAGCTCAGGGTGGTCCGGGGAGCTGTTTTTT,CASSSGWSGELFF
TRBJ2-7,many,15,TRBV19,TRBD1,TGTGCCAGTAGGGATGGACAGGGGGGATCCTACGAGCAGTACTTC,CASRDGQGGSYEQYF
TRBJ2-7,.,17,TRBV30,TRBD2,TGTGCCTGGAGTTCACTGGGACTAGCGGGGCTCGAGGGGGAGCAGTACTTC,CAWSSLGLAGLEGEQYF
TRBJ2-1,.,16,TRBV6-6,TRBD2,TGTGCCAGCAGTTACAGCGGGGGGGTCGTAGGTGGCCGGCAGTTCTTC,CASSYSGGVVGGRQFF
TRBJ1-1,.,13,TRBV11-3,TRBD1,TGTGCCAGCAGCCCCCAGACAGGGAGAGAAGCTTTCTTT,CASSPQTGREAFF
TRBJ1-6,.,14,TRBV3-1/TRBV3-2,TRBD1,TGTGCCAGCACCTTCACAGGGGGAAATTCACCCCTCCACTTT,CASTFTGGNSPLHF
TRBJ1-1,.,11,TRBV29-1,.,TGCAGCGTGAGAGACACCACTGAAGCTTTCTTT,CSVRDTTEAFF
TRBJ2-1,.,15,TRBV6-4,.,TGTGCCAGCAGCAGGAGGGACAGCGAATACAATGAGCAGTTCTTC,CASSRRDSEYNEQFF
TRBJ1-1,once,13,TRBV30,TRBD1,TGTGCCTGCGCTTCAGGGGGCCTCACTGAAGCTTTCTTT,CACASGGLTEAFF
TRBJ1-1,.,11,TRBV6-5,.,TGTGCCAGCAGCCGGTATACTGAAGCTTTCTTT,CASSRYTEAFF
TRBJ2-6,.,15,TRBV3-1/TRBV3-2,.,TGTGCCAGCAGCCAAAGAGGGTCGGGGGCCAACGTCCTGACTTTC,CASSQRGSGANVLTF
TRBJ2-7,.,15,TRBV6-2/TRBV6-3,TRBD2,TGTGCCAGCAGTCCAGATGTAGCGGGGGGGCCCGAGCAGTACTTC,CASSPDVAGGPEQYF
TRBJ2-3,.,21,TRBV7-6,.,TGTGCCAGCAGCTTCGGATTTCGTAAGGGCGGGGCGTCCCTGAGCACAGATACGCAGTATTTT,CASSFGFRKGGASLSTDTQYF
TRBJ2-2,once,13,TRBV30,TRBD1,TGTGCCTGGGAGGGACAGGGGGCCGGGGAGCTGTTTTTT,CAWEGQGAGELFF
TRBJ2-5,.,13,TRBV5-1,TRBD2,TGCGCCAGCAGCACGGGACTAGCGGAGACCCAGTACTTC,CASSTGLAETQYF
TRBJ2-3,once,16,TRBV7-2,TRBD2,TGTGCCAGCAGCCGTGGACTAGCGGGGACTTTAGATACGCAGTATTTT,CASSRGLAGTLDTQYF
TRBJ1-6,.,15,TRBV5-6,.,TGTGCCAGCAGACTGCGGAGGGGCGGGAATTCACCCCTCCACTTT,CASRLRRGGNSPLHF